Below, one T cell receptor (beta chain) is given with its context. Its target is unknown. The CDR3 runs 14 residues. Looked up from germline, CDR1 is LNHDA and CDR2 is SQIVND (reference sequence). The V and J ends lost 4 bases and 2 bases respectively, with 10 bases between them. The data belong to a study of cytomegalovirus exposure and HLA in healthy donors. Whole-study context: The same platform was used for the 100 to 150 validation repertoires and the approximately 670 first-cohort repertoires, a later analysis reported.

TCRdb's table, derived via immunoSEQ multiplex PCR, lists solely in-frame clones and lacks some. The sample has under 200,000 clones, about 81% seen once. Study-wide points: Most TCR sequences proved rare, with some public TCRs found in many donors. The finding came from a later analysis; first-cohort TCR clusters tended to co-occur in the roughly 110 validation repertoires. In vitro confirmation showed three CMV-associated chains to be CMV antigen specific.

This chain joins TRBV19 and TRBJ2-3; D is possibly TRBD2 (6 bases). Material for sequencing was PBMCs. The sequence was obtained from a woman younger than 45 in good health and CMV-seronegative. Here the CDR3 DNA reads TGTGCCAGTAGTAGCGGGACCCACACAGATACGCAGTATTTT. This codes for CASSSGTHTDTQYF. The full variable domain, rest sourced from reference TRBV19 and TRBJ2-3, is DGGITQSPKYLFRKEGQNVTLSCEQNLNHDAMYWYRQDPGQGLRLIYYSQIVNDFQKGDIAEGYSVSREKKESFPLTVTSAQKNPTAFYLCASSSGTHTDTQYFGPGTRLTVL.